The entry that follows covers one T cell receptor (beta chain) sequence. Naive CD8 isolation took CD45RO-negative cells positively selected for CCR7 and excluded terminally differentiated effector memory CD45RA+ cells. This table comes from immunoSEQ multiplex PCR, and its TCRdb copy is limited to in-frame clones, with some not included. The sample consists of approximately 840,000 clones, around 96% of them appearing once. The data originate from a study of shared clonotypes between healthy human individuals. The origin of this receptor is a man aged 25-45 years in good health. What was sequenced was naive CD8+ T cells sorted from blood.

The CDR3 nucleotides are TGTGCCAGCACCCCAAATCTGCCGGGACAGGGGCCGGGGGGCACCTTC. This codes for CASTPNLPGQGPGGTF. The rearrangement links TRBV7-9 to TRBJ1-2, with 10 positions matching TRBD1. The CDR3 has 16 amino acids. The ends lost 7 bases at V and 13 bases at J; junction bases unmatched: 21. Germline values: CDR1 SEHNR, CDR2 FQNEAQ (reference sequence).